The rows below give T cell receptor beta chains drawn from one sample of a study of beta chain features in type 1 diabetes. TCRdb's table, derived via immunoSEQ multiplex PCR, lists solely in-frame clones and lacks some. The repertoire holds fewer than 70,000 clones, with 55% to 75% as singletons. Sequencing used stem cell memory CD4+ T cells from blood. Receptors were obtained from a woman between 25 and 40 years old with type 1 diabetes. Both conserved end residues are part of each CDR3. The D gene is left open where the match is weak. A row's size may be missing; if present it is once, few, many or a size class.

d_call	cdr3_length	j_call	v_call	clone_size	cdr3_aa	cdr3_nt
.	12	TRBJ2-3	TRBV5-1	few	CASSLATDTQYF	TGCGCCAGCAGCTTGGCGACAGATACGCAGTATTTT
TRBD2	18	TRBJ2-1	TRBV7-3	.	CASSLLPGLAGGHDEQFF	TGTGCCAGCAGCTTGCTCCCGGGACTAGCGGGAGGGCATGATGAGCAGTTCTTC
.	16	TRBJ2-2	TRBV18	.	CASSPATGRGDGELFF	TGTGCCAGCTCACCGGCCACCGGCCGCGGGGATGGGGAGCTGTTTTTT
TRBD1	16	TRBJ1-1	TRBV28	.	CAIVDRGIRKDTEAFF	TGTGCCATAGTGGACAGGGGTATAAGAAAGGACACTGAAGCTTTCTTT
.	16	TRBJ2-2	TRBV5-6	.	CASSYPRVGRTGELFF	TGTGCCAGCAGCTACCCCCGGGTGGGGAGGACCGGGGAGCTGTTTTTT
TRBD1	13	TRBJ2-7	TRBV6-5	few	CASRAGGRYEQYF	TGTGCCAGCAGGGCAGGGGGTCGTTACGAGCAGTACTTC
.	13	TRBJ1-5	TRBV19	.	CASRGRGNQPQHF	TGTGCCAGCCGCGGCAGGGGCAATCAGCCCCAGCATTTT
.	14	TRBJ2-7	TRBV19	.	CASSTRERTHEQYF	TGTGCCAGTAGTACCCGGGAGCGAACCCACGAGCAGTACTTC
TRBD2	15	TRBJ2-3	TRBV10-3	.	CAISDSGSWTDTQYF	TGTGCCATCAGTGATAGCGGGAGTTGGACAGATACGCAGTATTTT
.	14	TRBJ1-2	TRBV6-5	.	CASSYEGTDYGYTF	TGTGCCAGCAGTTACGAGGGTACGGACTATGGCTACACCTTC
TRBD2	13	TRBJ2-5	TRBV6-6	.	CASSPREGETQYF	TGTGCCAGCAGTCCGCGGGAGGGAGAGACCCAGTACTTC
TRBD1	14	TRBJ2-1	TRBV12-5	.	CASGPGQGVNEQFF	TGTGCTAGTGGTCCGGGACAGGGGGTCAATGAGCAGTTCTTC
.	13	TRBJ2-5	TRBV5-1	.	CASSLARGQTQYF	TGCGCCAGCAGCTTGGCCAGGGGACAGACCCAGTACTTC
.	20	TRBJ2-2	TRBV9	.	CASMGSIQAGEVENTGELFF	TGTGCCAGCATGGGATCGATACAGGCTGGGGAGGTGGAGAACACCGGGGAGCTGTTTTTT
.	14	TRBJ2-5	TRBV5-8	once	CASSIYTVRETQYF	TGTGCCAGCAGCATTTATACAGTCCGGGAGACCCAGTACTTC